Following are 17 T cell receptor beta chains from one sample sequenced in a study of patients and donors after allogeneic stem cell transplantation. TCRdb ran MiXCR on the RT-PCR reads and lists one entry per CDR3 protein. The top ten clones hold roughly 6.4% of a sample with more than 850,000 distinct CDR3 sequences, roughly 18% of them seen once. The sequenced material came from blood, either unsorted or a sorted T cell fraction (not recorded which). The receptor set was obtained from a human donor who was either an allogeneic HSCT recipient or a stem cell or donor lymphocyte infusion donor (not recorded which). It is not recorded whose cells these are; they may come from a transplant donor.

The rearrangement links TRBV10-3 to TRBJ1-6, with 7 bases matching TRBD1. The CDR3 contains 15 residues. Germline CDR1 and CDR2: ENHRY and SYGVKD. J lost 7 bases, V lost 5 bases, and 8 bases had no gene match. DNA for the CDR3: TGTGCCATCAGTACCAGGGGGGCGGAGAATTCACCCCTCCACTTT. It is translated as CAISTRGAENSPLHF.

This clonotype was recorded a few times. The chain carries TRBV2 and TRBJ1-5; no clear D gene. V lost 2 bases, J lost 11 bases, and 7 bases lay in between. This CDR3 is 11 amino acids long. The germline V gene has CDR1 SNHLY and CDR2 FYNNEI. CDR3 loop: CASSERQAQHF. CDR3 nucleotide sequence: TGTGCCAGCAGTGAAAGGCAAGCCCAGCATTTT.

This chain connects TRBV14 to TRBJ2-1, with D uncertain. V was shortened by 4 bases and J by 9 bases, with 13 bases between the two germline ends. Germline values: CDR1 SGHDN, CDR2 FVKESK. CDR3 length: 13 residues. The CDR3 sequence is CASSLTDGFEQFF. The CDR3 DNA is TGTGCCAGCAGCCTTACGGACGGGTTTGAGCAGTTCTTC.

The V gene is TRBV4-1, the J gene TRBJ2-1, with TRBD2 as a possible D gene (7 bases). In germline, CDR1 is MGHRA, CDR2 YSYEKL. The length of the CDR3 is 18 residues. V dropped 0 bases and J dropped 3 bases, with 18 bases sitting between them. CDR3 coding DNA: TGCGCCAGCAGCCAAGAAGGATGGGGGGGGGCGGTCTACAATGAGCAGTTCTTC. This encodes CASSQEGWGGAVYNEQFF.

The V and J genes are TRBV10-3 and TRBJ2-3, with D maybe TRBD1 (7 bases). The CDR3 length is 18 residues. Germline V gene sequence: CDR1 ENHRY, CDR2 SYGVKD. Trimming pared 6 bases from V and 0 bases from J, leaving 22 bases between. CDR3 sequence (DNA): TGTGCCATCAGCTATACCCAGGGGGGCAAGTTTAGCACAGATACGCAGTATTTT. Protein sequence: CAISYTQGGKFSTDTQYF.

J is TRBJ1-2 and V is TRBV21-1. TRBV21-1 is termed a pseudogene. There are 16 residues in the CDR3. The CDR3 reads CASSEGGAGRYGGYTF. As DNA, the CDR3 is TGTGCCAGCAGCGAGGGAGGAGCAGGGAGGTACGGTGGCTACACCTTC.

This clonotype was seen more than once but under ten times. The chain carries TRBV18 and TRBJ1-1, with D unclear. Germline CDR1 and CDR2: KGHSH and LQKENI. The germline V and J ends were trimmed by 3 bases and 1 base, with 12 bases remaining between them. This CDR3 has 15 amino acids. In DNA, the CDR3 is TGTGCCAGCTCACCTCTAAAGCTGGCGAACACTGAAGCTTTCTTT. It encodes CASSPLKLANTEAFF.

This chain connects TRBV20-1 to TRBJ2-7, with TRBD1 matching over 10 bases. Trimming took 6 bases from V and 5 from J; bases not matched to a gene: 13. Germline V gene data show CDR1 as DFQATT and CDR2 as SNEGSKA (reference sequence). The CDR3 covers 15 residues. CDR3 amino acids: CSANYRDRGPDEQYF. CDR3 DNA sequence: TGCAGTGCGAACTACCGGGACAGGGGTCCCGACGAGCAGTACTTC.

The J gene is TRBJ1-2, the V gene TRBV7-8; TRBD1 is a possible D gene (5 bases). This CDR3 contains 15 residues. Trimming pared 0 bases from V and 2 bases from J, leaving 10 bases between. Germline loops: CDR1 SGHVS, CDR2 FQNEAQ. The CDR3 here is CASSLALWGNYGYTF. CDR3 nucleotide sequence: TGTGCCAGCAGCTTAGCGTTGTGGGGGAACTATGGCTACACCTTC.

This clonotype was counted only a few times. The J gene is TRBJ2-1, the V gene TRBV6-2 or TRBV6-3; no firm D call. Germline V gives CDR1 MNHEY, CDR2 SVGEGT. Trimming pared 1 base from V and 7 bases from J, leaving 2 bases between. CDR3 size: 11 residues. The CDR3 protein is CASSYLNEQFF. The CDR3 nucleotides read TGTGCCAGCAGTTACTTGAATGAGCAGTTCTTC.

The CDR3 reads CASSMGRERETQYF. For the CDR3, the DNA is TGTGCCAGCTCGATGGGCAGGGAGAGGGAGACCCAGTACTTC. The chain employs TRBV27 and TRBJ2-5, with D perhaps TRBD1 or TRBD2 (5 bases each). Germline assignment: CDR1 MNHEY and CDR2 SMNVEV (reference sequence). The CDR3 totals 14 residues. Trimming shortened V by 8 bases and J by 5 bases, and 18 bases separated the two germline ends.

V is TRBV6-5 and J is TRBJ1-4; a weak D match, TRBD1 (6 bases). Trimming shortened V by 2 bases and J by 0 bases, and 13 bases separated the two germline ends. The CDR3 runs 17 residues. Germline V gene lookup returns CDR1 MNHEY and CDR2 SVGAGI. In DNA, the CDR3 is TGTGCCAGCAGTTACGGGGGGCTTACCCCAACTAATGAAAAACTGTTTTTT. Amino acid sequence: CASSYGGLTPTNEKLFF.

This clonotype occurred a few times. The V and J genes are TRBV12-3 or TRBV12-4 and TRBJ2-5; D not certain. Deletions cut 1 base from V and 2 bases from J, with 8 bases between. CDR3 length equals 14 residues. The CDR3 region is CASSLGGMQETQYF. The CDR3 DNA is TGTGCCAGCAGTTTAGGTGGCATGCAAGAGACCCAGTACTTC.

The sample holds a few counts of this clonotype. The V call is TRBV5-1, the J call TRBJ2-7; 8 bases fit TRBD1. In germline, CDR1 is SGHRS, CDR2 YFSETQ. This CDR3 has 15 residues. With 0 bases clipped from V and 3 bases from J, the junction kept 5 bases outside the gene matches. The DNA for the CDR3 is TGCGCCAGCAGCTTGGAGACAGGGGTGGGCTACGAGCAGTACTTC. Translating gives CASSLETGVGYEQYF. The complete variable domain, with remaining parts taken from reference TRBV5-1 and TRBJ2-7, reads KAGVTQTPRYLIKTRGQQVTLSCSPISGHRSVSWYQQTPGQGLQFLFEYFSETQRNKGNFPGRFSGRQFSNSRSEMNVSTLELGDSALYLCASSLETGVGYEQYFGPGTRLTVT.

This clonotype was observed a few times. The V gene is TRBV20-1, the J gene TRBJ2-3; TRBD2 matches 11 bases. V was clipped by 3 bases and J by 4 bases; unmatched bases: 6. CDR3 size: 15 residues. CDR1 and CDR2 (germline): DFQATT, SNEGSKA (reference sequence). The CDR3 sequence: CSARRASGRPDTQYF. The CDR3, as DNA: TGCAGTGCTAGGAGGGCTAGCGGGAGGCCAGATACGCAGTATTTT.

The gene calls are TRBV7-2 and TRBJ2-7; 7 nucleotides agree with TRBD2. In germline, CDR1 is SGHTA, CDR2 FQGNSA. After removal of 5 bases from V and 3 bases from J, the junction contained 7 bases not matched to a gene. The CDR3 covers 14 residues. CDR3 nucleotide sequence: TGTGCCAGCAGCGAAGTGACTAGCAGCTACGAGCAGTACTTC. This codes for CASSEVTSSYEQYF. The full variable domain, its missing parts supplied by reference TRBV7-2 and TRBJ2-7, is GAGVSQSPSNKVTEKGKDVELRCDPISGHTALYWYRQSLGQGLEFLIYFQGNSAPDKSGLPSDRFSAERTGGSVSTLTIQRTQQEDSAVYLCASSEVTSSYEQYFGPGTRLTVT.

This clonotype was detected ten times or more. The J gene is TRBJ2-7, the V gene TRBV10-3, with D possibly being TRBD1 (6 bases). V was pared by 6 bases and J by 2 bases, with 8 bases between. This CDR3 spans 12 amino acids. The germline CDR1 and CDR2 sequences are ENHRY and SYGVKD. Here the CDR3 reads CAIRDSTYEQYF. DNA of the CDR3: TGTGCCATCAGGGACAGTACCTACGAGCAGTACTTC.